The rows below give T cell receptor beta chains drawn from one sample of a study of beta chain features in type 1 diabetes. TCRdb's copy holds only in-frame clones and misses some; the assay was immunoSEQ multiplex PCR. The sample has 150,000 to 170,000 clones, 10% seen once. The sample taken for sequencing was central memory CD4+ T cells from blood. Source of these receptors: a man aged 25-45 years with type 1 diabetes. Both conserved end residues are part of each CDR3. The D gene is left open where the match is weak. The size of a clone is reported for some rows only, either as once, few or many, or as a class for expanded clones.

d_call	v_call	j_call	clone_size	cdr3_nt	cdr3_aa
TRBD2	TRBV4-2	TRBJ2-1	few	TGTGCCAGCAGCCAAGGGAGAGCGGGAGCCGAGGAGCAGTTCTTC	CASSQGRAGAEEQFF
.	TRBV5-4	TRBJ1-1	.	TGTGCCTGCCGCGGGGGGGCGAACACTGAAGCTTTCTTT	CACRGGANTEAFF
.	TRBV4-1	TRBJ2-7	few	TGCGCCAGCAGCCCTCCAGGGCGGGGAAGGTTCTACGAGCAGTACTTC	CASSPPGRGRFYEQYF
.	TRBV4-3	TRBJ1-1	.	TGCGCCAGCAGCCGTAACAGGGACCCTGAAGCTTTCTTT	CASSRNRDPEAFF
TRBD2	TRBV6-1	TRBJ2-1	.	TGTGCCAGCAGACTAGCGGGAGAGGGAAGTGAGCAGTTCTTC	CASRLAGEGSEQFF
TRBD1	TRBV29-1	TRBJ2-1	.	TGCAGCGTTGCCAAGGACAGGCCTATTCTCAATGAGCAGTTCTTC	CSVAKDRPILNEQFF
.	TRBV7-9	TRBJ2-7	few	TGTGCCAGCAGCCCCCAGGGAGGCGAGCAGTACTTC	CASSPQGGEQYF
.	TRBV29-1	TRBJ2-7	few	TGCAGCGTTGCCGAGGCAGGGATGGTCTACGAGCAGTACTTC	CSVAEAGMVYEQYF
TRBD2	TRBV28	TRBJ2-7	.	TGTGCCAGCAGTTCGGGACTAGCGGGGGCCCGCCAGTACTTC	CASSSGLAGARQYF
TRBD2	TRBV6-4	TRBJ2-1	few	TGTGCCAGCAGTAAGGGACTAGCGGGATACAATGAGCAGTTCTTC	CASSKGLAGYNEQFF
TRBD2	TRBV4-2	TRBJ2-2	few	TGTGCCAGCAGCCCACTCAGGCGGACTAGCGGGAGTGGCGGGGAGCTGTTTTTT	CASSPLRRTSGSGGELFF
.	TRBV29-1	TRBJ2-2	.	TGCAGCGTTGTTCTCTCTCTAAACACCGGGGAGCTGTTTTTT	CSVVLSLNTGELFF
TRBD1	TRBV7-2	TRBJ2-2	.	TGTGCCAGCAGCCTTACAGGGGCTAGCGGGGAGCTGTTTTTT	CASSLTGASGELFF
.	TRBV29-1	TRBJ2-5	few	TGCAGCGTTCAGGGAAGACGGTTACAAGAGACCCAGTACTTC	CSVQGRRLQETQYF
.	TRBV7-9	TRBJ1-2	few	TGTGCCAGCAGCGCAAACTACAGGGAAAATGGCTACACCTTC	CASSANYRENGYTF
TRBD1	TRBV5-6	TRBJ1-2	.	TGTGCCAGCAGCGTGGGACAGCCGGACTACACCTTC	CASSVGQPDYTF
.	TRBV6-5	TRBJ1-1	.	TGTGCCAGCATCGCCCCAGGCGGGGGAGGCACTGAAGCTTTCTTT	CASIAPGGGGTEAFF
TRBD1	TRBV18	TRBJ2-6	few	TGTGCCAGCTCACTTATGGACAGGGCTGGGGCCAACGTCCTGACTTTC	CASSLMDRAGANVLTF
.	TRBV14	TRBJ2-3	few	TGTGCCAGCAGCCAAGGACAGTTAAGCACAGATACGCAGTATTTT	CASSQGQLSTDTQYF
TRBD2	TRBV9	TRBJ2-3	.	TGTGCCAGCAGCGTAGATAGCGGGAGAACAGATACGCAGTATTTT	CASSVDSGRTDTQYF
.	TRBV6-1	TRBJ1-1	few	TGTGCCAGCAGCCCACCGGGGGGGGGCACTGAAGCTTTCTTT	CASSPPGGGTEAFF
TRBD1	TRBV5-1	TRBJ2-7	.	TGCGCCAGCAGTTCCGGGACAGGGTATAACGAGCAGTACTTC	CASSSGTGYNEQYF
.	TRBV14	TRBJ2-7	few	TGTGCCAGCAGCCAAGTACAGGGCTACGAGCAGTACTTC	CASSQVQGYEQYF
TRBD1	TRBV9	TRBJ2-2	few	TGTGCCAGCAGCGTAGGGACAGGGACGAACACCGGGGAGCTGTTTTTT	CASSVGTGTNTGELFF
.	TRBV5-6	TRBJ1-1	.	TGTGCCAGCAGCTTGGGGGGGCGGGTCACTGAAGCTTTCTTT	CASSLGGRVTEAFF
.	TRBV7-8	TRBJ2-1	.	TGTGCCAGCAGCTTCTTTACCGTTAGCTCCTACAATGAGCAGTTCTTC	CASSFFTVSSYNEQFF
TRBD2	TRBV6-5	TRBJ2-5	few	TGTGCCAGCAGTTACTTAGCGGGAGTTGGGATCTCGACCCAGTACTTC	CASSYLAGVGISTQYF
.	TRBV28	TRBJ1-1	.	TGTGCCAGCAGCCAACAGGGAGGGACTGAAGCTTTCTTT	CASSQQGGTEAFF
.	TRBV5-6	TRBJ2-7	.	TGTGCCAGCAGCTTGAGCTTTGGCGAGCAGTACTTC	CASSLSFGEQYF
TRBD1	TRBV28	TRBJ1-3	few	TGTGCCAGCAGTTTTCCCCGGGACAGCGCCACCATATATTTT	CASSFPRDSATIYF
TRBD1	TRBV2	TRBJ2-7	few	TGTGCCAGCAGTGGTCGGACAGGGGGCCCCAATGAGCAGTACTTC	CASSGRTGGPNEQYF
.	TRBV28	TRBJ2-7	.	TGTGCCACCCGGGGGGCAGGCCGCTACGAGCAGTACTTC	CATRGAGRYEQYF
.	TRBV7-2	TRBJ1-5	.	TGTGCCAGCAGCTTAGCAGGGGCGAGGCAGCCCCAGCATTTT	CASSLAGARQPQHF
.	TRBV5-4	TRBJ1-1	.	TGTGCCAGCAGCCTGGCACAGGGAGTGGACACTGAAGCTTTCTTT	CASSLAQGVDTEAFF
TRBD2	TRBV23-1	TRBJ2-3	.	TGCGCCAGCAGTCATAGGGAGAGGGAGGGTCCCACAGATACGCAGTATTTT	CASSHREREGPTDTQYF
TRBD1	TRBV18	TRBJ2-6	.	TGTGCCAGCTCACCGAGACAGGGGGCCTTAATCTCTGGGGCCAACGTCCTGACTTTC	CASSPRQGALISGANVLTF
.	TRBV7-2	TRBJ2-5	few	TGTGCCAGCAGCCAGTCAGGGTCGGAGACCCAGTACTTC	CASSQSGSETQYF
TRBD2	TRBV11-2	TRBJ2-3	.	TGTGCCAGCAGCTTAGGCCCCCAACTAGCGGAAAACACAGATACGCAGTATTTT	CASSLGPQLAENTDTQYF
TRBD2	TRBV7-2	TRBJ2-7	.	TGTGCCAGCAGCTTAGCTAGGTGGCTAGCGGGAGCTAACGAGCAGTACTTC	CASSLARWLAGANEQYF
TRBD2	TRBV7-9	TRBJ2-2	many	TGTGCCAGCAGCTTATCGGGGGGAGTGAACACCGGGGAGCTGTTTTTT	CASSLSGGVNTGELFF
.	TRBV6-1	TRBJ1-1	few	TGTGCCAGCAGGACAGTGAACACTGAAGCTTTCTTT	CASRTVNTEAFF
.	TRBV5-1	TRBJ2-5	few	TGCGCCAGCAGCATCACATTCCAAGAGACCCAGTACTTC	CASSITFQETQYF
TRBD1	TRBV5-6	TRBJ1-2	few	TGTGCCAGCAGCTTGGATTCAGGGGGCCATGGCTACACCTTC	CASSLDSGGHGYTF
TRBD2	TRBV5-1	TRBJ2-7	.	TGCGCCAGCAGCTTGGCTCTAGCGGGGAGCTCCTACGAGCAGTACTTC	CASSLALAGSSYEQYF
.	TRBV6-6	TRBJ1-5	.	TGTGCCAGCAGAGCGACAGAGAGCAATCAGCCCCAGCATTTT	CASRATESNQPQHF
TRBD1	TRBV19	TRBJ2-1	few	TGTGCCAGTAGGGACAGGGGAGGTGGCTCCTACAATGAGCAGTTCTTC	CASRDRGGGSYNEQFF
TRBD2	TRBV18	TRBJ2-1	.	TGTGCCAGCTCACTTCAGAGCGGGAGGGACTACAATGAGCAGTTCTTC	CASSLQSGRDYNEQFF
.	TRBV28	TRBJ2-2	.	TGTGCCAGCACCTCTGGCCAGTTGAACACCGGGGAGCTGTTTTTT	CASTSGQLNTGELFF
TRBD2	TRBV5-6	TRBJ2-1	.	TGTGCCAGCAGCTTGGACGGGCGGGAGGGCCTTGGCCATGAGCAGTTCTTC	CASSLDGREGLGHEQFF
.	TRBV7-3	TRBJ2-5	.	TGTGCCAGCAGCTTATGGCCAAGAGAGACCCAGTACTTC	CASSLWPRETQYF
TRBD2	TRBV27	TRBJ2-7	few	TGTGCCAGTAGACTAGCGGACTCCTACGAGCAGTACTTC	CASRLADSYEQYF